This T cell receptor beta chain appears in the sequencing data of a study of blood T cell repertoires in COVID-19 (dated by TCRdb to the early 2020s). In terms of the full investigation: Collaborator samples came from the United States, Italy and Spain and covered acute and convalescent phases of COVID-19. The prospective study material was composed of cDNA or gDNA derived from T cells, B-cell-depleted T cells, or PBMCs. The dataset comprised deeply sampled blood TCRbeta repertoires from subjects exposed to, actively infected with, or recovered from COVID-19. The repertoires were released in a freely available public database meant as a resource for research on the immune response to SARS-CoV-2. Samples were obtained from the ongoing ImmuneRACE study (first 160 participants) and from about 1,300 subjects provided by 6 global collaborators. A de-identified subject ID, COVID-19 status, age in years and sex were almost always included in the sample metadata. Where available, HLA class I and class II types were obtained from metadata supplied by the sample provider rather than from assay-based typing.

The V and J ends are trimmed by 7 bases and 0 bases, leaving 20 bases between them. Via the germline V gene, CDR1 is SNHLY and CDR2 FYNNEI. The CDR3 starts with the cysteine, ends with the phenylalanine, and has 17 residues. The read is trimmed to its CDR3 DNA, 51 bases read in frame from base 1. As for this clone: Which antigen it targets is not known. Within one base of it there is no much larger clone, and no base qualities were kept.

TCRbeta CDR3 regions were amplified from genomic DNA using the immunoSEQ Assay, a bias-controlled multiplex PCR. The authors processed their data as follows. The number of nucleated cells in each sample was estimated by amplification of reference gene primers within the assay. To quantify the absolute abundance of each unique TCRbeta CDR3 rearrangement, sequence reads were collapsed and filtered. For each sample, productive Simpson clonality was calculated as the square root of Simpson's diversity index over productive rearrangements. Entries here come from immuneACCESS through TCRdb and include only in-frame sequences with V and J called. Some clones fail to appear in such tables; in the studies checked, an unresolved V gene covers under half of the shortfall, and the cause of the remainder is unknown. The V and J calls and the clone size are those of that table, but D and trimming were determined from the DNA. The sample has roughly 80,000 clones on record, 84% of them singletons. Jointly, the top ten make up roughly 4% of the sample.

Whole blood was collected in K2EDTA tubes by collaborating institutions according to the institutions' own protocols. For TCRbeta analysis, collaborators shipped samples as frozen whole blood, isolated PBMCs, or DNA extracted from either of those sample types. Overall results and qualifications from the work: How much clinical and demographic metadata was included differed by source and by participant, and the metadata was provided uncurated.

The sequencing sample was made of peripheral blood. The clonotype originates from a middle-aged man with acute or convalescent COVID-19. In this chain, TRBV2 is recombined with TRBJ2-3; possibly the D gene is TRBD2, per 6 matching bases. CDR3 reads: CASTRRGPFESTDTQYF. The bases are TGTGCCAGCACTCGGCGGGGCCCCTTCGAGAGCACAGATACGCAGTATTTT. The reference TRBV2 and TRBJ2-3 proteins fill in what lies around the CDR3, so the full variable domain reads EPEVTQTPSHQVTQMGQEVILRCVPISNHLYFYWYRQILGQKVEFLVSFYNNEISEKSEIFDDQFSVERPDGSNFTLKIRSTKLEDSAMYFCASTRRGPFESTDTQYFGPGTRLTVL.